The next 20 T cell receptor beta chains were all read from a single sample in a study of T-cell reconstitution after alpha-beta-depleted transplantation in children. During its preparation, the TCRbeta library received unique molecular identifiers. TCRdb recomputed calls from the PCR reads with MiXCR, one row per CDR3 protein. Of around 270,000 distinct CDR3 sequences listed, about 9.4% were seen once; the top ten hold around 7.5%. Sequencing used PBMCs, obtained before TCRalphabeta/CD19-depleted stem cell transplant. These TCRs come from a boy less than two years old with acute myeloid leukemia, due to receive a stem cell transplant.

In its sample, this clonotype was seen many times. This rearrangement joins TRBV7-2 to TRBJ1-1; D unresolved. The length of the CDR3 is 12 residues. CDR1 and CDR2 from the germline V gene are SGHTA and FQGNSA. Trimming shortened V by 2 bases and J by 7 bases, and 8 bases separated the two germline ends. CDR3 in amino acids: CASSLSGHEAFF. The CDR3 DNA reads TGTGCCAGCAGCTTATCTGGGCATGAAGCTTTCTTT.

This clonotype was seen ten or more times. J is TRBJ2-2 and V is TRBV7-3, with 9 bases aligning to TRBD2. From germline, CDR1 is SGHTA and CDR2 FQGTGA. This CDR3 is built from 19 residues. With 3 bases clipped from V and 1 base from J, the junction kept 12 bases outside the gene matches. The CDR3 DNA reads TGTGCCAGCAGCTTTGGCGAGCGGGGGGCCCTAAAGAACACCGGGGAGCTGTTTTTT. This translates into CASSFGERGALKNTGELFF.

V is TRBV5-1 and J is TRBJ2-7; the D is unclear. The CDR3 length is 16 residues. The V end was cut by 5 bases, the J end by 0 bases, with 18 bases between. Per germline, CDR1 SGHRS and CDR2 YFSETQ. The CDR3 nucleotides read TGCGCCAGCAGTCCCATTACAAGGTCCAGCTCCTACGAGCAGTACTTC. Translation: CASSPITRSSSYEQYF.

This clonotype was counted at least ten times. The J gene is TRBJ2-7, the V gene TRBV12-3 or TRBV12-4; D remains unclear. V was cut by 3 bases and J by 6 bases, with 6 bases left in between. This CDR3 has 11 residues. This CDR3 reads CASSFLSEQYF. CDR3 DNA: TGTGCCAGCAGTTTTTTATCCGAGCAGTACTTC.

The chain joins TRBV7-2 to TRBJ2-3, with 8 bases aligning to TRBD2. The CDR3 contains 16 residues. V shed 7 bases, J shed 2 bases, and the junction held 11 bases outside the gene matches. Germline CDR1 is SGHTA and CDR2 is FQGNSA. CDR3 residues: CASISQLAGATDTQYF. In nucleotides, the CDR3 is TGTGCCAGCATCTCGCAGCTAGCGGGTGCCACAGATACGCAGTATTTT.

This clonotype was observed at least ten times. This rearrangement joins TRBV6-2 or TRBV6-3 to TRBJ2-7; 7 bases match TRBD1. Germline V gene lookup returns CDR1 MNHEY and CDR2 SVGEGT. This CDR3 contains 11 residues. Trimming removed 5 bases from V and 9 bases from J; junction bases left unmatched: 4. The CDR3 sequence is CASSTGDPQYF. CDR3 bases: TGTGCCAGCAGTACAGGGGATCCGCAGTACTTC.

This clonotype was seen ten or more times. The genes are TRBV6-5 and TRBJ2-4, with 7 positions matching TRBD1. Trimming took 2 bases from V and 10 from J; bases not matched to a gene: 20. The CDR3 extends over 18 amino acids. Germline lookup yields CDR1 MNHEY and CDR2 SVGAGI. This CDR3 reads CASSYPTVRCYRGRIQYF. As DNA, the CDR3 is TGTGCCAGCAGTTACCCGACGGTCCGGTGCTACAGGGGACGAATTCAGTACTTC.

There are a few counts of this clonotype. The V and J genes are TRBV20-1 and TRBJ2-1; no reliable D call. Per the germline V gene, CDR1 is DFQATT and CDR2 is SNEGSKA (reference sequence). Trimming took off 0 bases at V and 4 bases at J, with 19 bases between the two ends. The CDR3 is made up of 17 amino acids. The CDR3 protein is CSAREAPQGPNYNEQFF. CDR3 nucleotides: TGCAGTGCTAGAGAGGCCCCTCAAGGACCTAATTACAATGAGCAGTTCTTC.

This clonotype has ten or more counts. The rearrangement links TRBV20-1 to TRBJ2-3, with TRBD2 as a possible D gene (6 bases). V lost 1 base and J 4 bases, leaving 18 bases between the germline ends. The CDR3 has 16 residues. The germline V gene has CDR1 DFQATT and CDR2 SNEGSKA (reference sequence). Here the CDR3 DNA reads TGCAGTGCTAGAGTCCGCCGGGACGGAGGGGCAGATACGCAGTATTTT. This encodes CSARVRRDGGADTQYF.

This rearrangement joins TRBV28 to TRBJ2-1; the D gene is possibly TRBD2 (5 bases). The CDR3 length is 18 residues. Trimming pared 4 bases from V and 4 bases from J, leaving 23 bases between. Looked up from germline, CDR1 is MDHEN and CDR2 is SYDVKM. The CDR3 region is CASSSSRQDLPPYNEQFF. DNA of the CDR3: TGTGCCAGCAGTTCCTCCCGCCAGGACTTGCCCCCGTACAATGAGCAGTTCTTC.

The table lists this clonotype with many counts. V usage is TRBV28 and J usage is TRBJ1-4, with D uncertain. This CDR3 contains 16 residues. V was trimmed by 2 bases and J by 8 bases, leaving 18 bases between them. Germline CDR1 is MDHEN and CDR2 is SYDVKM. As DNA, the CDR3 is TGTGCCAGCAGTTTACATGATTTCCGAGGTGGGGAAAAACTGTTTTTT. Its protein is CASSLHDFRGGEKLFF.

This clonotype was counted ten times or more. This chain joins TRBV10-3 and TRBJ2-7, with 8 positions matching TRBD2. The CDR3 covers 16 residues. Germline assignment: CDR1 ENHRY and CDR2 SYGVKD. V shed 2 bases, J shed 5 bases, and the junction held 11 bases outside the gene matches. Here the CDR3 DNA reads TGTGCCATCAGTGAGGAGAGGATAGCGGGAAGTCACGAGCAGTACTTC. Translation gives CAISEERIAGSHEQYF.

This clonotype showed up many times. The chain uses TRBV5-5 and TRBJ2-5; D is unresolved. V was cut by 1 base and J by 5 bases, with 12 bases left in between. Germline CDR1 reads SGHKS; CDR2 reads YYEKEE (reference sequence). The CDR3 is 14 amino acids. CDR3 bases: TGTGCCAGCAGCTTGTTTCAGTTAGCCGAGACCCAGTACTTC. It specifies CASSLFQLAETQYF.

This clonotype was picked up many times. The gene calls are TRBV7-9 and TRBJ1-6; D might be TRBD1 (5 bases). Between the trimmed V and J ends, which lost 1 base and 9 bases, there was a span of 10 bases. Germline assignment: CDR1 SEHNR and CDR2 FQNEAQ (reference sequence). This CDR3 has 14 amino acids. The DNA of the CDR3 is TGTGCCAGCAGCTTAGTCCAGGGAACTTCACCCCTCCACTTT. As protein: CASSLVQGTSPLHF.

At least ten counts were recorded for this clonotype. The V call is TRBV12-3 or TRBV12-4, the J call TRBJ2-3; the match to TRBD2 covers 10 bases. The CDR3 runs to 16 residues. Unmatched junction bases numbered 10, after V lost 5 bases and J lost 5 bases. The CDR3 DNA sequence: TGTGCCAGCAGTCCCAAGCGGGGGGGCCTGGGAGATACGCAGTATTTT. This gives the protein CASSPKRGGLGDTQYF.

This clonotype was observed at least ten times. CDR3 DNA: TGTGCCAGCACCTATGGTATGAGTGAAAAACTGTTTTTT. Translation gives CASTYGMSEKLFF. The V gene is TRBV6-1, the J gene TRBJ1-4, with D hard to call. Germline lookup yields CDR1 MNHNS and CDR2 SASEGT. The length of the CDR3 is 13 residues. V lost 7 bases, J lost 7 bases, and 13 bases lay in between.

This rearrangement joins TRBV28 to TRBJ1-4; TRBD1 aligns across 8 bases. The length of the CDR3 is 15 residues. In germline, CDR1 is MDHEN, CDR2 SYDVKM. The V and J ends lost 4 bases and 5 bases, in that order; junction bases with no gene match: 6. The CDR3 nucleotides read TGTGCCAGCAGTTCCTACAGGGGGAGAAATGAAAAACTGTTTTTT. Residues: CASSSYRGRNEKLFF.

The chain has TRBV5-1 and TRBJ2-7, with TRBD2 matching over 9 bases. The CDR3 is 14 amino acids. CDR1 and CDR2 from the germline V gene are SGHRS and YFSETQ. V shed 2 bases and J 5 bases; nucleotides not matched to a gene: 5. The CDR3 is CASSFSGGGDEQYF. The CDR3 DNA reads as TGCGCCAGCAGCTTTAGCGGGGGCGGAGACGAGCAGTACTTC.

This clonotype was seen ten or more times. The chain has TRBV29-1 and TRBJ2-2; tentatively, D is TRBD2 (6 bases). Germline CDR1 reads SQVTM; CDR2 reads ANQGSEA. There are 15 residues in the CDR3. Trimming stripped 6 bases from V and 0 bases from J, with 14 bases between. CDR3 protein: CSVQMGLSNTGELFF. The CDR3 DNA follows: TGCAGCGTCCAAATGGGACTTTCGAACACCGGGGAGCTGTTTTTT.

About this clonotype: Germline and junction disagree at one end, which may indicate a read error. V and J are TRBV7-2 and TRBJ1-5; unclear D gene. The CDR3 has 15 amino acids. Germline V gene sequence: CDR1 SGHTA, CDR2 FQGNSA. The CDR3 here is CAISLRLDSNQPQHF. CDR3 sequence (DNA): TGTGCCATCAGCTTACGGCTGGATAGCAATCAGCCCCAGCATTTT.